This T cell receptor beta chain was obtained from a study of tumor-infiltrating lymphocytes in primary liver carcinoma. Looked up from germline, CDR1 is SGHAT and CDR2 is FQDESV (reference sequence). This CDR3 comprises 13 residues. They got blood RNA out of unsorted whole blood and also pulled out germline DNA. In the case of this clonotype: The junction does not match germline at one end; this may be a read error.

Total RNA amounting to 500 ng was the source from which TCR beta cDNA was made with a constant-region primer. Generation of the TCR beta libraries relied on three nested multiplex PCR rounds using slightly modified ARM-PCR. Researchers ran the first two PCR rounds for roughly 11 cycles each with TRBV1-TRBV30 forward primers and a C-beta reverse primer. TCRdb fed the multiplex PCR reads into MiXCR, producing one record per CDR3 protein. The data show 330,000 or so distinct CDR3 sequences, approximately 65% seen once. This chain joins TRBV11-1 and TRBJ1-2; D is possibly TRBD1 (5 bases). The clonotype comes from a man in his forties with primary liver carcinoma and hepatitis B virus infection. Sequencing input: peripheral blood. CDR3 sequence reads: CAGSLDINYSYTF. The CDR3 DNA is TGTGCCGGCAGCCTGGACATCAACTATAGCTACACCTTC.